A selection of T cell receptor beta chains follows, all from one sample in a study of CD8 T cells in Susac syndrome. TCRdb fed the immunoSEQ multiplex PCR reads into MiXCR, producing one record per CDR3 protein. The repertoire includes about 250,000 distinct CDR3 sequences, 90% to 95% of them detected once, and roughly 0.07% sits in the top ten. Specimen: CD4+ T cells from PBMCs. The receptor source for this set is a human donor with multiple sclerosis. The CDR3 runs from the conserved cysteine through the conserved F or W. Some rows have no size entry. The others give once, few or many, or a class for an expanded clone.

CAWSIPGPGYYGYTF	TRBJ1-2	TRBV30	-
CAISPAGADTQYF	TRBJ2-3	TRBV10-3	-
CASLAGEKYEQYF	TRBJ2-7	TRBV28	-
CSATGLPPSYEQYF	TRBJ2-7	TRBV20-1	-
CASNPGLAIFSGANVLTF	TRBJ2-6	TRBV2	-
CASSFPLGENNEQFF	TRBJ2-1	TRBV7-3	-
CASSYSFSSPLQETQYF	TRBJ2-5	TRBV6-2/TRBV6-3	-
CAWSVGIGEKLFF	TRBJ1-4	TRBV30	-
CASSLNQETQYF	TRBJ2-5	TRBV12-3/TRBV12-4	-
CASSQDLSQEQYF	TRBJ2-7	TRBV3-1	-
CASSLGDRGRWGYTF	TRBJ1-2	TRBV12-3/TRBV12-4	-
CASSQSHGSNEQFF	TRBJ2-1	TRBV3-1	-
CASSLVLAGEGEQFF	TRBJ2-1	TRBV14	-
CSARDPTGGLHEQYF	TRBJ2-7	TRBV20-1	few
CASSLLSPGELFF	TRBJ2-2	TRBV12-3/TRBV12-4	-
CASSQLNGDQPQHF	TRBJ1-5	TRBV3-1	-
CSVTGQETQYF	TRBJ2-5	TRBV29-1	-
CASSLQARELFF	TRBJ2-2	TRBV5-6	-
CASSFGLARDTQYF	TRBJ2-3	TRBV7-2	-
CASSHHLGYTF	TRBJ1-2	TRBV28	once
CSVALRLSTDTQYF	TRBJ2-3	TRBV29-1	-
CASRGQDLQPQHF	TRBJ1-5	TRBV28	-
CASSQLRRDNTEAFF	TRBJ1-1	TRBV14	-
CASSEVLAGGPRYF	TRBJ2-3	TRBV10-2	-
CASSSRTSGNTGELFF	TRBJ2-2	TRBV21-1	-
CASSFMNTEAFF	TRBJ1-1	TRBV12-3/TRBV12-4	-
CASSFKTGVSYEQYF	TRBJ2-7	TRBV13	-
CASSLAGATNEKLFF	TRBJ1-4	TRBV12-3/TRBV12-4	-
CASSRGLAGGPDTGELFF	TRBJ2-2	TRBV4-1	-
CASSEAGRREQYF	TRBJ2-7	TRBV6-1	-
CASRSGTLGATDTQYF	TRBJ2-3	TRBV4-1	-
CASSFYSISTEAFF	TRBJ1-1	TRBV5-6	-
CASSLDLGSDTQYF	TRBJ2-3	TRBV5-4	-
CSVIATRGVSDTQYF	TRBJ2-3	TRBV20-1	-
CASSPGQAPLGGYTF	TRBJ1-2	TRBV6-1	-
CASSLGRLAGGGKNIQYF	TRBJ2-4	TRBV7-9	-
CASSIARGVPIMGQPQHF	TRBJ1-5	TRBV19	-
CASSRIPVYGYTF	TRBJ1-2	TRBV6-5	-
CSARDTSGGVGETQYF	TRBJ2-5	TRBV20-1	-
CASVGGIAKNIQYF	TRBJ2-4	TRBV28	once